The clone carrying this T cell receptor (beta chain) showed up just a few times. Its specificity is not known. No DNA is shown, since the ends of the CDR3 on it are uncertain; the CDR3 is the one TCRdb lists. This sample was included in a study of post-analysis software for immune sequencing data. Each TCR beta cDNA library carried unique molecular identifiers. TCRdb reanalysed the PCR reads using MiXCR and keeps one entry per CDR3 protein. The sample holds hundreds of thousands of distinct CDR3 sequences; roughly 47% are singletons and the top ten take more than 1.5%. Points from the study as a whole: TRBV segments more frequent in patients than in controls numbered roughly 5 and included TRBV5-6, TRBV5-1 and TRBV20-1.

The CDR3 is 13 amino acids in total, end residues counted. Germline assignment: CDR1 SGHRS and CDR2 YFSETQ. The gene calls are TRBV5-1 and TRBJ1-2. This sequence was found in a girl aged 10 to 17 with multiple sclerosis. Sequencing was done on a sample of blood. This CDR3 reads CATTTAGGYGCTF.